One and the same sample provided the 25 T cell receptor beta chains below, sequenced in a study of shared clonotypes between healthy human individuals. Using immunoSEQ multiplex PCR, the repertoire was profiled, and TCRdb retains in-frame clones only, with some absent. The sample includes roughly 1,500,000 clones, approximately 98.5% of them seen just once. Sequenced sample: naive CD4+ T cells sorted from blood. Noted subset: CD45RA+ positively selected. The origin of the receptors is a young man in good health.

This chain links TRBV27 with TRBJ2-1, with 9 bases fitting TRBD2. Trimming at V came to 3 bases and at J to 7 bases, leaving 10 bases not matched to a gene. This CDR3 is 16 amino acids long. Looked up from germline, CDR1 is MNHEY and CDR2 is SMNVEV (reference sequence). The CDR3 sequence: CASSFYASGRMNEQFF. In DNA form, the CDR3 reads TGTGCCAGCAGTTTCTACGCCAGCGGGAGGATGAATGAGCAGTTCTTC.

The chain uses TRBV10-2 and TRBJ2-3; perhaps TRBD2 as D (5 bases). This CDR3 is 16 amino acids long. V lost 0 bases and J 10 bases, leaving 20 bases between the germline ends. The V gene's germline CDR1 is WSHSY and CDR2 SAAADI. CDR3 in amino acids: CASSESRGPPKESQYF. CDR3 sequence (DNA): TGCGCCAGCAGTGAGTCAAGAGGGCCCCCAAAGGAGTCGCAGTATTTT.

V gene TRBV30 combines with J gene TRBJ1-1; tentatively, D is TRBD1 (5 bases). The CDR3 sequence is 16 residues long. Germline V gives CDR1 GTSNPN, CDR2 SVGIG (reference sequence). V gave up 1 base and J gave up 0 bases, with 15 bases separating them. The chain's CDR3 is CAWSGTAGPMNTEAFF. Here the CDR3 DNA reads TGTGCCTGGAGTGGGACTGCGGGACCCATGAACACTGAAGCTTTCTTT.

The rearrangement joins TRBV9 to TRBJ1-2; possible D gene TRBD1, 5 bases. Germline-derived CDR1 and CDR2 are SGDLS and YYNGEE. CDR3 length: 14 amino acids. The V end was cut by 2 bases, the J end by 6 bases, with 14 bases between. CDR3 nucleotide sequence: TGTGCCAGCAGCGTGGCCGGGGCGGTGAATGGCTACACCTTC. It yields the protein CASSVAGAVNGYTF.

This clone was detected once. The gene calls are TRBV18 and TRBJ1-4; possibly TRBD1 for D (5 bases). The CDR3 runs 18 residues. CDR1 and CDR2 from the germline V gene are KGHSH and LQKENI. V shed 3 bases and J shed 7 bases, with 24 bases lying between them. The CDR3 spells CASSPRRGEGDSGEKLFF. The CDR3 bases are TGTGCCAGCTCACCGCGACGCGGGGAAGGGGATTCGGGTGAAAAACTGTTTTTT.

The chain carries TRBV29-1 and TRBJ1-1; 7 positions agree with TRBD1. The CDR3 is 14 residues long. Losses at the gene ends were 6 bases for V and 4 bases for J; bases not matched to a gene: 11. Germline CDR1 is SQVTM and CDR2 is ANQGSEA. The CDR3 loop is CSVVQGSKGTEAFF. As DNA, the CDR3 is TGCAGCGTCGTACAGGGGTCTAAGGGCACTGAAGCTTTCTTT.

The chain recombines TRBV7-9 with TRBJ1-5; D is unclear. The CDR3 covers 13 residues. Trimming took 0 bases from V and 10 from J, leaving 10 bases between them. The V gene's germline CDR1 is SEHNR and CDR2 FQNEAQ (reference sequence). CDR3 in DNA: TGTGCCAGCAGCTTAGCCCCCGGTCATCCCCAGCATTTT. This translates into CASSLAPGHPQHF.

This clone was recorded once. This chain links TRBV6-1 with TRBJ2-2; D gene unclear. The V and J ends lost 2 bases and 0 bases respectively, with 4 bases between them. CDR3 length: 14 residues. From germline, CDR1 is MNHNS and CDR2 SASEGT. The chain's CDR3 is CASSERANTGELFF. The DNA for the CDR3 is TGTGCCAGCAGTGAACGGGCGAACACCGGGGAGCTGTTTTTT.

As DNA, the CDR3 is TGTGCCAGCAGCCCAGGAGGGGAGCAAGATACGCAGTATTTT. Translating gives CASSPGGEQDTQYF. The chain uses TRBV11-3 and TRBJ2-3; tentative D call: TRBD2 (6 bases). The V gene lost 5 bases and the J gene lost 5 bases, with 14 bases spanning the gap. In germline, CDR1 is SGHNT, CDR2 YENEEA. This CDR3 spans 14 amino acids.

The chain joins TRBV7-2 to TRBJ2-3, with unresolved D. CDR1 and CDR2 from the germline V gene are SGHTA and FQGNSA. V shed 2 bases and J shed 4 bases, with 4 bases lying between them. The CDR3 runs 12 residues. CDR3 DNA: TGTGCCAGCAGCTTAATTCCAGATACGCAGTATTTT. Its translation is CASSLIPDTQYF.

As to this clone: The sample has other DNA sequences that encode this CDR3 too. The chain carries TRBV4-3 and TRBJ2-7; unclear D gene. V gave up 1 base and J gave up 1 base, with 8 bases separating them. The germline V gene has CDR1 LGHNA and CDR2 YSLEER. The CDR3 extends over 14 amino acids. CDR3 nucleotide sequence: TGCGCCAGCAGCCAAGGGCCCAGTTCCTACGAGCAGTACTTC. It is translated as CASSQGPSSYEQYF.

This chain links TRBV5-8 with TRBJ1-1, with no clear D. Per the germline V gene, CDR1 is SGHTS and CDR2 is YDEGEE. The length of the CDR3 is 15 residues. Trimming took 4 bases from V and 1 from J, leaving 14 bases between them. The CDR3 DNA sequence: TGTGCCAGCAGCCCCAGGACCTATGCGAACACTGAAGCTTTCTTT. Its translation is CASSPRTYANTEAFF.

The chain has TRBV5-1 and TRBJ2-2, with D tentatively TRBD2 (5 bases). Germline V lookup: CDR1 SGHRS, CDR2 YFSETQ. The CDR3 totals 15 residues. Trimming left V 0 bases short and J 3 bases short, with 9 bases between. Here the CDR3 DNA reads TGCGCCAGCAGCTTGGCTAGCCGGGACACCGGGGAGCTGTTTTTT. Amino acids: CASSLASRDTGELFF.

V is TRBV28 and J is TRBJ1-1; a weak D match, TRBD1 (5 bases). The CDR3 is 13 amino acids. Germline V gene sequence: CDR1 MDHEN, CDR2 SYDVKM. Trimming took 5 bases from V and 6 from J, leaving 13 bases between them. As DNA, the CDR3 is TGTGCCAGCAGTGGCCACGGGACCCCTGAAGCTTTCTTT. Translated: CASSGHGTPEAFF.

The chain has TRBV28 and TRBJ2-7, with a possible D match to TRBD1 (7 bases). The CDR3 sequence is 14 residues long. Germline-derived CDR1 and CDR2 are MDHEN and SYDVKM. Trimming cost V 3 bases and J 5 bases, with 14 bases left between them. The CDR3 sequence is CASSFGGGLNEQYF. CDR3 DNA: TGTGCCAGCAGTTTCGGAGGGGGCCTTAACGAGCAGTACTTC.

The chain combines TRBV20-1 with TRBJ2-5; D possibly corresponds to TRBD2 (5 bases). In germline, CDR1 is DFQATT, CDR2 SNEGSKA (reference sequence). CDR3 length equals 11 residues. The CDR3 coding sequence is TGCAGCCCCGGGGATACGGAGACCCAGTACTTC. As protein: CSPGDTETQYF.

This clone was counted once. The chain has TRBV2 and TRBJ2-7, with 7 bases matching TRBD2. V lost 0 bases to trimming and J lost 2 bases; unmatched junction nucleotides: 10. Germline V CDR1 and CDR2: SNHLY, FYNNEI. The CDR3 runs to 17 residues. The CDR3 bases are TGTGCCAGCAGTGAAGCGCTTCTGGCTAGCGGTACCTACGAGCAGTACTTC. Its translation: CASSEALLASGTYEQYF. The full variable domain, its missing parts supplied by reference TRBV2 and TRBJ2-7, is EPEVTQTPSHQVTQMGQEVILRCVPISNHLYFYWYRQILGQKVEFLVSFYNNEISEKSEIFDDQFSVERPDGSNFTLKIRSTKLEDSAMYFCASSEALLASGTYEQYFGPGTRLTVT.

The chain couples TRBV5-4 to TRBJ2-1; TRBD2 matches 8 bases. The CDR3 is 15 residues long. The germline V gene encodes CDR1 SGHNT and CDR2 YYREEE (reference sequence). V dropped 1 base and J dropped 8; count of bases not matched to a gene: 8. The CDR3 protein is CASSLPAGVPHEQFF. The CDR3 DNA reads TGTGCCAGCAGCTTGCCAGCGGGAGTACCCCATGAGCAGTTCTTC. Full variable domain (rest looked up from reference TRBV5-4 and TRBJ2-1): ETGVTQSPTHLIKTRGQQVTLRCSSQSGHNTVSWYQQALGQGPQFIFQYYREEENGRGNFPPRFSGLQFPNYSSELNVNALELDDSALYLCASSLPAGVPHEQFFGPGTRLTVL.

The V and J genes are TRBV5-4 and TRBJ2-2; 9 bases are shared with TRBD2. After removal of 4 bases from V and 4 bases from J, the junction contained 5 bases not matched to a gene. This CDR3 is built from 15 residues. Germline CDR1 reads SGHNT; CDR2 reads YYREEE (reference sequence). CDR3 in amino acids: CASSQGLAPTGELFF. The DNA of the CDR3 is TGTGCCAGCAGCCAGGGACTAGCCCCCACCGGGGAGCTGTTTTTT.

The chain recombines TRBV6-1 with TRBJ1-2, with 10 bases matching TRBD1. Trimming removed 4 bases from V and 5 bases from J; junction bases left unmatched: 10. CDR1 is MNHNS and CDR2 is SASEGT in the germline V gene. CDR3 length: 16 amino acids. CDR3: CASSAAGGQGLYGYTF. Written as DNA, the CDR3 is TGTGCCAGCAGTGCAGCAGGGGGACAGGGGCTTTATGGCTACACCTTC.

The chain is built from TRBV4-3 and TRBJ1-2, with a possible D match to TRBD1 (6 bases). This CDR3 has 15 amino acids. The germline V and J ends were trimmed by 2 bases and 1 base, with 11 bases remaining between them. Germline V CDR1 and CDR2: LGHNA, YSLEER. The DNA for the CDR3 is TGCGCCAGCAGCCAACTCGGACAGTTTAACTATGGCTACACCTTC. Translating it yields CASSQLGQFNYGYTF.

Concerning this clone: The same CDR3 also results from other DNA sequences found in this sample. This chain links TRBV5-1 with TRBJ2-2, with TRBD1 as a possible D gene (5 bases). CDR1 is SGHRS, CDR2 YFSETQ, per germline. The CDR3 contains 15 residues. V dropped 4 bases and J dropped 2 bases, with 12 bases sitting between them. CDR3 region: CASSLQGGNTGELFF. CDR3 DNA: TGCGCCAGCAGCCTGCAGGGTGGCAACACCGGGGAGCTGTTTTTT.

The CDR3 protein is CASSSAGVNEQYF. The DNA of the CDR3 is TGTGCCAGCTCCTCTGCGGGGGTGAACGAGCAGTACTTC. J is TRBJ2-7 and V is TRBV7-9; TRBD2 agrees at 7 bases. The CDR3 is 13 amino acids. The J segment lost 5 bases and the V segment lost 8 bases, leaving 9 bases of the junction unmatched. Looked up from germline, CDR1 is SEHNR and CDR2 is FQNEAQ (reference sequence). The variable domain in full, with the rest retrieved from reference TRBV7-9 and TRBJ2-7, is DTGVSQNPRHKITKRGQNVTFRCDPISEHNRLYWYRQTLGQGPEFLTYFQNEAQLEKSRLLSDRFSAERPKGSFSTLEIQRTEQGDSAMYLCASSSAGVNEQYFGPGTRLTVT.

J is TRBJ1-4 and V is TRBV10-3; D remains unclear. The germline V gene has CDR1 ENHRY and CDR2 SYGVKD. Between the trimmed V and J ends, which lost 1 base and 1 base, there was a span of 7 bases. CDR3 length: 15 amino acids. CDR3 amino acids: CAISEFRQTNEKLFF. CDR3 bases: TGTGCCATCAGTGAGTTTAGACAAACTAATGAAAAACTGTTTTTT.

V usage is TRBV5-4 and J usage is TRBJ2-2, with D uncertain. Between the trimmed V and J ends, which lost 3 bases and 1 base, there was a span of 10 bases. The CDR3 spans 15 residues. Germline assignment: CDR1 SGHNT and CDR2 YYREEE (reference sequence). The chain's CDR3 is CASSSGSMNTGELFF. CDR3 coding DNA: TGTGCCAGCAGCTCCGGAAGTATGAACACCGGGGAGCTGTTTTTT.